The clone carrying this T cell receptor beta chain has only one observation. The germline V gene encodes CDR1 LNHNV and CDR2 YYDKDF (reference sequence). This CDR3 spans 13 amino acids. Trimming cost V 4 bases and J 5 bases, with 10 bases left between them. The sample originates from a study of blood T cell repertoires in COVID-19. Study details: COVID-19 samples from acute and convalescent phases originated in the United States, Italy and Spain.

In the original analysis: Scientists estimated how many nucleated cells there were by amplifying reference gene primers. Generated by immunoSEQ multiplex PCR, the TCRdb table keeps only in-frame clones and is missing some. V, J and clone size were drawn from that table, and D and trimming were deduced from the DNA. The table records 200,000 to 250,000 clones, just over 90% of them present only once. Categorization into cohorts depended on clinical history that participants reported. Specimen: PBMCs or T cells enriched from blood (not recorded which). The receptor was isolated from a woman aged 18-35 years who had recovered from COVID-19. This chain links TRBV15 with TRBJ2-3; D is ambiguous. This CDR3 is CATSTGTEDTQYF. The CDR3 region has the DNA TGTGCCACCAGCACGGGTACCGAAGATACGCAGTATTTT.